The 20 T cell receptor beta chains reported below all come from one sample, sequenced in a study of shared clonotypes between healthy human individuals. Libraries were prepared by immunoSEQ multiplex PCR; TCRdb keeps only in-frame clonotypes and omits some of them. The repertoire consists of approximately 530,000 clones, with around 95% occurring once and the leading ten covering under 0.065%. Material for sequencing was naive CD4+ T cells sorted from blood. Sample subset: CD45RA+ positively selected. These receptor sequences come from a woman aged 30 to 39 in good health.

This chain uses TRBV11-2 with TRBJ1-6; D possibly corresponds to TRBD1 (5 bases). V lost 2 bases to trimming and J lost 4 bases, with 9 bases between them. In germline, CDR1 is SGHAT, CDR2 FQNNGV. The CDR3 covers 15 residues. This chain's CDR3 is CASSLSRGYNSPLHF. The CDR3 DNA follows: TGTGCCAGCAGCTTATCACGGGGGTATAATTCACCCCTCCACTTT.

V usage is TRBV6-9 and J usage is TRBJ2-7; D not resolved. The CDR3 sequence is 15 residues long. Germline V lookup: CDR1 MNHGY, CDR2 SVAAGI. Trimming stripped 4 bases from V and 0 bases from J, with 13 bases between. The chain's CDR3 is CASSFLADSSYEQYF. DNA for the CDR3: TGTGCCAGCAGTTTTCTGGCGGATAGCTCCTACGAGCAGTACTTC.

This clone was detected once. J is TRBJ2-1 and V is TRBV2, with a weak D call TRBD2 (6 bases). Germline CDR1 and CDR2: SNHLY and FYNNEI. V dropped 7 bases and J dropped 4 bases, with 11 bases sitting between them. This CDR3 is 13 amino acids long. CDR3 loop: CASIILAYNEQFF. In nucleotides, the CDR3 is TGTGCCAGCATCATACTAGCTTACAATGAGCAGTTCTTC.

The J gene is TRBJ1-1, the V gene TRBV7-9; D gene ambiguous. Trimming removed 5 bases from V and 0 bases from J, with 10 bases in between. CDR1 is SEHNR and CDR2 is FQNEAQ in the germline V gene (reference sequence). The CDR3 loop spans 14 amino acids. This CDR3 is CASSRIGMNTEAFF. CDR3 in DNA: TGTGCCAGCAGCCGGATAGGGATGAACACTGAAGCTTTCTTT.

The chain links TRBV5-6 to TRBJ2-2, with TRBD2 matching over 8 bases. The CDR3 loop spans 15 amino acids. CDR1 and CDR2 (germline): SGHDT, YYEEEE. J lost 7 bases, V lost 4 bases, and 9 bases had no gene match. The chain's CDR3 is CASSRPGGSNGELFF. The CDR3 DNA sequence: TGTGCCAGCAGCCGACCGGGAGGGTCGAACGGGGAGCTGTTTTTT.

This CDR3 is CSVAYKAGQIGSEAFF. CDR3 DNA sequence: TGCAGCGTCGCGTACAAAGCGGGACAAATCGGGTCAGAAGCTTTCTTT. V gene TRBV29-1 combines with J gene TRBJ1-1; maybe TRBD1 (6 bases). CDR1 is SQVTM, CDR2 ANQGSEA, per germline. There are 16 residues in the CDR3. Trimming cost V 6 bases and J 8 bases, with 28 bases left between them.

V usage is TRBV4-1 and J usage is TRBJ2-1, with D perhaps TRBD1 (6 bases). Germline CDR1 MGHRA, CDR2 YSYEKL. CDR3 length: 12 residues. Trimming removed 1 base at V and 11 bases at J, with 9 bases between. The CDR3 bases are TGCGCCAGCAGCCAAGTAGGGACAAAGCAGTTCTTC. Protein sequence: CASSQVGTKQFF.

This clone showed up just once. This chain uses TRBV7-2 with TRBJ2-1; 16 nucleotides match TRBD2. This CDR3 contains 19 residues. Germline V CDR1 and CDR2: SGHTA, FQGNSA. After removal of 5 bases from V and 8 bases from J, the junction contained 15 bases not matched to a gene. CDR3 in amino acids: CASSTWTGFGTSGRDEQFF. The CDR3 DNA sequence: TGTGCCAGCAGCACCTGGACAGGTTTCGGGACTAGCGGGAGGGATGAGCAGTTCTTC.

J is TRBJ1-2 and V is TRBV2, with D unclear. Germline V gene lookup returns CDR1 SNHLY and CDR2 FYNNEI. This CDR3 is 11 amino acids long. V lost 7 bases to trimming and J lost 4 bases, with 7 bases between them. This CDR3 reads CASMETYGYTF. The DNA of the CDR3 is TGTGCCAGCATGGAAACCTATGGCTACACCTTC.

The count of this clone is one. The CDR3 sequence is CAWRFNSEKLFF. The CDR3 coding sequence is TGTGCCTGGAGGTTTAATAGTGAAAAACTGTTTTTT. The chain uses TRBV30 and TRBJ1-4; D not resolved. Germline V gene sequence: CDR1 GTSNPN, CDR2 SVGIG (reference sequence). CDR3 length equals 12 residues. The V and J ends lost 3 bases and 7 bases respectively, with 9 bases between them.

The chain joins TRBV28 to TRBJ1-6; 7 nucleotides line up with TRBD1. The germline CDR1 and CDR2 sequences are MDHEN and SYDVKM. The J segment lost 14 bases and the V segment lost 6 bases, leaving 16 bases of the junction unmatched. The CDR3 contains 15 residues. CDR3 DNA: TGTGCCAGCAGCCTATCGACAGGGCCCCTCTCAGCCCTCCACTTT. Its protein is CASSLSTGPLSALHF. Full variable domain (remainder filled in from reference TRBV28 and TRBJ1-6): DVKVTQSSRYLVKRTGEKVFLECVQDMDHENMFWYRQDPGLGLRLIYFSYDVKMKEKGDIPEGYSVSREKKERFSLILESASTNQTSMYLCASSLSTGPLSALHFGNGTRLTVT.

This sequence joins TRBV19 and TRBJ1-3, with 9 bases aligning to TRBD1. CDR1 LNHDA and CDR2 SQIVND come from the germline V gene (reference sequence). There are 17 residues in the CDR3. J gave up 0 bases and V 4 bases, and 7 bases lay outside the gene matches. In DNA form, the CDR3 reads TGTGCCAGTAGTACGGGACAGGGTGCCTTCTCTGGAAACACCATATATTTT. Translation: CASSTGQGAFSGNTIYF.

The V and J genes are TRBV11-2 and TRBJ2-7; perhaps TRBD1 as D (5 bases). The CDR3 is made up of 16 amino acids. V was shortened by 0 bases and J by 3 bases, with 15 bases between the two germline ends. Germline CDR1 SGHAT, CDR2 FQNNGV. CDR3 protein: CASSLDLARALYEQYF. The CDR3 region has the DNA TGTGCCAGCAGCTTAGATCTGGCCAGGGCCCTCTACGAGCAGTACTTC.

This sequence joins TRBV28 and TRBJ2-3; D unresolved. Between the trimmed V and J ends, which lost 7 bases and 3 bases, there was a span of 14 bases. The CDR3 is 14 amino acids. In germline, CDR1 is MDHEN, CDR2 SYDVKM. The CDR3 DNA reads TGTGCCAGCACCGGCGCACTCAGGACAGATACGCAGTATTTT. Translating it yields CASTGALRTDTQYF.

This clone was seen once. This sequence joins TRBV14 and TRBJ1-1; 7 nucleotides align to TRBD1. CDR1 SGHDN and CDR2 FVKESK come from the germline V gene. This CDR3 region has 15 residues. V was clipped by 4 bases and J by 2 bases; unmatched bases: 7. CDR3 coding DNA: TGTGCCAGCAGCCCAAACAGGGGCGATAACACTGAAGCTTTCTTT. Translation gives CASSPNRGDNTEAFF. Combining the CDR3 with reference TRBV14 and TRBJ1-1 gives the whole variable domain EAGVTQFPSHSVIEKGQTVTLRCDPISGHDNLYWYRRVMGKEIKFLLHFVKESKQDESGMPNNRFLAERTGGTYSTLKVQPAELEDSGVYFCASSPNRGDNTEAFFGQGTRLTVV.

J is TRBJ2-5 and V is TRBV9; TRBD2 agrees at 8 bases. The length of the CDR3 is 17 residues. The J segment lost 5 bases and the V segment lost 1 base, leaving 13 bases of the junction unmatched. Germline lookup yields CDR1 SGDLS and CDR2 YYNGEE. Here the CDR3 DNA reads TGTGCCAGCAGCGTAAGAAGTTCAGCGGGAGTGGTTGAGACCCAGTACTTC. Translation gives CASSVRSSAGVVETQYF.

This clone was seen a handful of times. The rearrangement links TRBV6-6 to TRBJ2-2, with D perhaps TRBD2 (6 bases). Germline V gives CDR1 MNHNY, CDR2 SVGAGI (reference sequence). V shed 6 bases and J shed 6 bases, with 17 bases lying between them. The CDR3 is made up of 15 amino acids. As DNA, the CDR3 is TGTGCCAGCAGGGGGACTCGCGGTCTTTCCGGGGAGCTGTTTTTT. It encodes CASRGTRGLSGELFF.

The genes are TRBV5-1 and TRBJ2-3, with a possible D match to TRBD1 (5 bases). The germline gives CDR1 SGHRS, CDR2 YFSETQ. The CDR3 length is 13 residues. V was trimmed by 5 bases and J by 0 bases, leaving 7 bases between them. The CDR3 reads CASSGASTDTQYF. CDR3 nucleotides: TGCGCCAGCAGTGGGGCTAGCACAGATACGCAGTATTTT.

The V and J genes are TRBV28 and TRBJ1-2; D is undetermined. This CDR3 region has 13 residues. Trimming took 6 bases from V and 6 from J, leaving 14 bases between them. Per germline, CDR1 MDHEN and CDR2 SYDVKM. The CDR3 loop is CASSSILSDGYTF. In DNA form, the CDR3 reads TGTGCCAGCAGCTCAATTCTTTCAGATGGCTACACCTTC.

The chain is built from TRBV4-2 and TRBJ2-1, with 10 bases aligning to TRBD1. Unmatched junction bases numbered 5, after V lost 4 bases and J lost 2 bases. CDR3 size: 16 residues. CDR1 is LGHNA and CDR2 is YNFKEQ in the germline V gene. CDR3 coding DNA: TGTGCCAGCAGCCGAGGACAGGGGGGAACCTACAATGAGCAGTTCTTC. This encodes CASSRGQGGTYNEQFF.